This entry concerns a single T cell receptor (beta chain). These data originate in a study of CD8 T cells in Susac syndrome. In the study overall: Treatment status at blood draw for the Susac syndrome patients was therapy-naive, corticosteroids, or intravenous immunoglobulin alone.

While CD8+ and CD4+ T cells were isolated negatively, TEMRA cells were enriched by FACS. After extraction with the RNeasy kit, roughly 0.45 to 1 ug of the RNA was reverse transcribed using random hexamers. Each CDR3 protein gets one entry after TCRdb re-called the immunoSEQ multiplex PCR reads with MiXCR. Here the sample spans about 150,000 distinct CDR3 sequences, 95% being singletons. V lost 6 bases and J lost 4; bases outside the gene matches: 6. CDR1 is MNHEY, CDR2 SVGEGT, per germline. The CDR3 length is 15 residues. The clonotype comes from a human donor with Susac syndrome. The source material was CD4+ T cells from PBMCs. The chain has TRBV6-2 or TRBV6-3 and TRBJ2-3; TRBD1 matches at 11 bases. CDR3 sequence (DNA): TGTGCCAGCAGCTTCGGACAGGGGGCGGCAGATACGCAGTATTTT. As protein: CASSFGQGAADTQYF.